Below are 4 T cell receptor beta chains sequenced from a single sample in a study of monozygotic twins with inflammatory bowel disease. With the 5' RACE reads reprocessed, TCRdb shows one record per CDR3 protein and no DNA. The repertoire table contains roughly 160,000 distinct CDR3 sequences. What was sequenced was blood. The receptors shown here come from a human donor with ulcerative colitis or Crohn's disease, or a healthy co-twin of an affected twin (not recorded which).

CDR3 residues: CASSLMTGAITEAFF. This chain connects TRBV27 to TRBJ1-1; TCRdb's D call, TRBD1, is unchecked because there is no DNA. This CDR3 comprises 15 residues. Looked up from germline, CDR1 is MNHEY and CDR2 is SMNVEV (reference sequence).

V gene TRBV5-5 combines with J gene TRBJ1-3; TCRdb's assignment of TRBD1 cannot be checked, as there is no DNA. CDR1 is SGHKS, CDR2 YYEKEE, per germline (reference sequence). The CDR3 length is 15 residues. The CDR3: CASSPDGASGNTIYF.

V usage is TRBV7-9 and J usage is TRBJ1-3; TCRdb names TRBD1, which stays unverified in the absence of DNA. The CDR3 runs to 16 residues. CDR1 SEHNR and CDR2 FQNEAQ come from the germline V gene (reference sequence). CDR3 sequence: CASSATGTAAGNTIYF.

The CDR3 is CASSTPQGRAFYQPQHF. The V gene is TRBV6-2 or TRBV6-3, the J gene TRBJ1-5; the D gene TCRdb calls, TRBD1, cannot be checked with no DNA. This CDR3 has 17 amino acids. Germline assignment: CDR1 MNHEY and CDR2 SVGEGT.